This TCR beta chain comes out of a study of radiotherapy plus CTLA-4 blockade in lung cancer. Trimming removed 5 bases from V and 7 bases from J, with 17 bases in between. Germline lookup yields CDR1 KGHSH and CDR2 LQKENI. The CDR3 is made up of 14 amino acids. Using immunoSEQ multiplex PCR, the repertoire was profiled, and TCRdb retains in-frame clones only, with some absent. The sample includes 50,000 to 60,000 clones, roughly four fifths of them seen just once. The V gene is TRBV18, the J gene TRBJ1-1; TRBD1 might be the D (5 bases). This clonotype was sampled from a human donor with non-small cell lung cancer whose response to radiotherapy plus ipilimumab could not be evaluated. The starting material was peripheral blood, obtained from a patient treated with radiotherapy plus ipilimumab. The CDR3 region has the DNA TGTGCCAGCTCAGGCGGGGCCAGGGATATTGAAGCTTTCTTT. This gives the protein CASSGGARDIEAFF.